The TCR beta chain under discussion was sequenced for a study of blood T cell repertoires in COVID-19. Germline CDR1 reads SEHNR; CDR2 reads FQNEAQ (reference sequence). CDR3 length equals 12 residues. V was pared by 5 bases and J by 2 bases, with 6 bases between. Sequenced by immunoSEQ multiplex PCR; TCRdb stores in-frame clones only, minus some. This table has 59,000 or so clones, approximately 79% appearing once. Sequenced: peripheral blood. The chain is built from TRBV7-9 and TRBJ1-2; D is uncertain. This clonotype was obtained from a man between 60 and 75 years old with acute or convalescent COVID-19. Here the CDR3 DNA reads TGTGCCAGCAGCCCCCGGAACTATGGCTACACCTTC. Translation: CASSPRNYGYTF.